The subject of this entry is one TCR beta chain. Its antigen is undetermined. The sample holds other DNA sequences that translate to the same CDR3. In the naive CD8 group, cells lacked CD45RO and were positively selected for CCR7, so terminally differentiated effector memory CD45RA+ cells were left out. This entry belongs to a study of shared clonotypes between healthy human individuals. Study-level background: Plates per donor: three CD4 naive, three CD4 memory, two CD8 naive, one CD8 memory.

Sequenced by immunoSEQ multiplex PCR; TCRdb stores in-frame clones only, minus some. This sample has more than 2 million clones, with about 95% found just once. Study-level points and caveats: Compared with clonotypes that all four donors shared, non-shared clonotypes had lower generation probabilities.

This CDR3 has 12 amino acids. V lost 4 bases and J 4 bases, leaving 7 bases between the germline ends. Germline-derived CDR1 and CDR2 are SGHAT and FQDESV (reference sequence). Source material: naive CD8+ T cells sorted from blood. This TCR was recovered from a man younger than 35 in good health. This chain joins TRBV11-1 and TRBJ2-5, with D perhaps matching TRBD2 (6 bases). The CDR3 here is CASSSEGETQYF. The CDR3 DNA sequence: TGTGCCAGCAGCTCGGAGGGAGAGACCCAGTACTTC.